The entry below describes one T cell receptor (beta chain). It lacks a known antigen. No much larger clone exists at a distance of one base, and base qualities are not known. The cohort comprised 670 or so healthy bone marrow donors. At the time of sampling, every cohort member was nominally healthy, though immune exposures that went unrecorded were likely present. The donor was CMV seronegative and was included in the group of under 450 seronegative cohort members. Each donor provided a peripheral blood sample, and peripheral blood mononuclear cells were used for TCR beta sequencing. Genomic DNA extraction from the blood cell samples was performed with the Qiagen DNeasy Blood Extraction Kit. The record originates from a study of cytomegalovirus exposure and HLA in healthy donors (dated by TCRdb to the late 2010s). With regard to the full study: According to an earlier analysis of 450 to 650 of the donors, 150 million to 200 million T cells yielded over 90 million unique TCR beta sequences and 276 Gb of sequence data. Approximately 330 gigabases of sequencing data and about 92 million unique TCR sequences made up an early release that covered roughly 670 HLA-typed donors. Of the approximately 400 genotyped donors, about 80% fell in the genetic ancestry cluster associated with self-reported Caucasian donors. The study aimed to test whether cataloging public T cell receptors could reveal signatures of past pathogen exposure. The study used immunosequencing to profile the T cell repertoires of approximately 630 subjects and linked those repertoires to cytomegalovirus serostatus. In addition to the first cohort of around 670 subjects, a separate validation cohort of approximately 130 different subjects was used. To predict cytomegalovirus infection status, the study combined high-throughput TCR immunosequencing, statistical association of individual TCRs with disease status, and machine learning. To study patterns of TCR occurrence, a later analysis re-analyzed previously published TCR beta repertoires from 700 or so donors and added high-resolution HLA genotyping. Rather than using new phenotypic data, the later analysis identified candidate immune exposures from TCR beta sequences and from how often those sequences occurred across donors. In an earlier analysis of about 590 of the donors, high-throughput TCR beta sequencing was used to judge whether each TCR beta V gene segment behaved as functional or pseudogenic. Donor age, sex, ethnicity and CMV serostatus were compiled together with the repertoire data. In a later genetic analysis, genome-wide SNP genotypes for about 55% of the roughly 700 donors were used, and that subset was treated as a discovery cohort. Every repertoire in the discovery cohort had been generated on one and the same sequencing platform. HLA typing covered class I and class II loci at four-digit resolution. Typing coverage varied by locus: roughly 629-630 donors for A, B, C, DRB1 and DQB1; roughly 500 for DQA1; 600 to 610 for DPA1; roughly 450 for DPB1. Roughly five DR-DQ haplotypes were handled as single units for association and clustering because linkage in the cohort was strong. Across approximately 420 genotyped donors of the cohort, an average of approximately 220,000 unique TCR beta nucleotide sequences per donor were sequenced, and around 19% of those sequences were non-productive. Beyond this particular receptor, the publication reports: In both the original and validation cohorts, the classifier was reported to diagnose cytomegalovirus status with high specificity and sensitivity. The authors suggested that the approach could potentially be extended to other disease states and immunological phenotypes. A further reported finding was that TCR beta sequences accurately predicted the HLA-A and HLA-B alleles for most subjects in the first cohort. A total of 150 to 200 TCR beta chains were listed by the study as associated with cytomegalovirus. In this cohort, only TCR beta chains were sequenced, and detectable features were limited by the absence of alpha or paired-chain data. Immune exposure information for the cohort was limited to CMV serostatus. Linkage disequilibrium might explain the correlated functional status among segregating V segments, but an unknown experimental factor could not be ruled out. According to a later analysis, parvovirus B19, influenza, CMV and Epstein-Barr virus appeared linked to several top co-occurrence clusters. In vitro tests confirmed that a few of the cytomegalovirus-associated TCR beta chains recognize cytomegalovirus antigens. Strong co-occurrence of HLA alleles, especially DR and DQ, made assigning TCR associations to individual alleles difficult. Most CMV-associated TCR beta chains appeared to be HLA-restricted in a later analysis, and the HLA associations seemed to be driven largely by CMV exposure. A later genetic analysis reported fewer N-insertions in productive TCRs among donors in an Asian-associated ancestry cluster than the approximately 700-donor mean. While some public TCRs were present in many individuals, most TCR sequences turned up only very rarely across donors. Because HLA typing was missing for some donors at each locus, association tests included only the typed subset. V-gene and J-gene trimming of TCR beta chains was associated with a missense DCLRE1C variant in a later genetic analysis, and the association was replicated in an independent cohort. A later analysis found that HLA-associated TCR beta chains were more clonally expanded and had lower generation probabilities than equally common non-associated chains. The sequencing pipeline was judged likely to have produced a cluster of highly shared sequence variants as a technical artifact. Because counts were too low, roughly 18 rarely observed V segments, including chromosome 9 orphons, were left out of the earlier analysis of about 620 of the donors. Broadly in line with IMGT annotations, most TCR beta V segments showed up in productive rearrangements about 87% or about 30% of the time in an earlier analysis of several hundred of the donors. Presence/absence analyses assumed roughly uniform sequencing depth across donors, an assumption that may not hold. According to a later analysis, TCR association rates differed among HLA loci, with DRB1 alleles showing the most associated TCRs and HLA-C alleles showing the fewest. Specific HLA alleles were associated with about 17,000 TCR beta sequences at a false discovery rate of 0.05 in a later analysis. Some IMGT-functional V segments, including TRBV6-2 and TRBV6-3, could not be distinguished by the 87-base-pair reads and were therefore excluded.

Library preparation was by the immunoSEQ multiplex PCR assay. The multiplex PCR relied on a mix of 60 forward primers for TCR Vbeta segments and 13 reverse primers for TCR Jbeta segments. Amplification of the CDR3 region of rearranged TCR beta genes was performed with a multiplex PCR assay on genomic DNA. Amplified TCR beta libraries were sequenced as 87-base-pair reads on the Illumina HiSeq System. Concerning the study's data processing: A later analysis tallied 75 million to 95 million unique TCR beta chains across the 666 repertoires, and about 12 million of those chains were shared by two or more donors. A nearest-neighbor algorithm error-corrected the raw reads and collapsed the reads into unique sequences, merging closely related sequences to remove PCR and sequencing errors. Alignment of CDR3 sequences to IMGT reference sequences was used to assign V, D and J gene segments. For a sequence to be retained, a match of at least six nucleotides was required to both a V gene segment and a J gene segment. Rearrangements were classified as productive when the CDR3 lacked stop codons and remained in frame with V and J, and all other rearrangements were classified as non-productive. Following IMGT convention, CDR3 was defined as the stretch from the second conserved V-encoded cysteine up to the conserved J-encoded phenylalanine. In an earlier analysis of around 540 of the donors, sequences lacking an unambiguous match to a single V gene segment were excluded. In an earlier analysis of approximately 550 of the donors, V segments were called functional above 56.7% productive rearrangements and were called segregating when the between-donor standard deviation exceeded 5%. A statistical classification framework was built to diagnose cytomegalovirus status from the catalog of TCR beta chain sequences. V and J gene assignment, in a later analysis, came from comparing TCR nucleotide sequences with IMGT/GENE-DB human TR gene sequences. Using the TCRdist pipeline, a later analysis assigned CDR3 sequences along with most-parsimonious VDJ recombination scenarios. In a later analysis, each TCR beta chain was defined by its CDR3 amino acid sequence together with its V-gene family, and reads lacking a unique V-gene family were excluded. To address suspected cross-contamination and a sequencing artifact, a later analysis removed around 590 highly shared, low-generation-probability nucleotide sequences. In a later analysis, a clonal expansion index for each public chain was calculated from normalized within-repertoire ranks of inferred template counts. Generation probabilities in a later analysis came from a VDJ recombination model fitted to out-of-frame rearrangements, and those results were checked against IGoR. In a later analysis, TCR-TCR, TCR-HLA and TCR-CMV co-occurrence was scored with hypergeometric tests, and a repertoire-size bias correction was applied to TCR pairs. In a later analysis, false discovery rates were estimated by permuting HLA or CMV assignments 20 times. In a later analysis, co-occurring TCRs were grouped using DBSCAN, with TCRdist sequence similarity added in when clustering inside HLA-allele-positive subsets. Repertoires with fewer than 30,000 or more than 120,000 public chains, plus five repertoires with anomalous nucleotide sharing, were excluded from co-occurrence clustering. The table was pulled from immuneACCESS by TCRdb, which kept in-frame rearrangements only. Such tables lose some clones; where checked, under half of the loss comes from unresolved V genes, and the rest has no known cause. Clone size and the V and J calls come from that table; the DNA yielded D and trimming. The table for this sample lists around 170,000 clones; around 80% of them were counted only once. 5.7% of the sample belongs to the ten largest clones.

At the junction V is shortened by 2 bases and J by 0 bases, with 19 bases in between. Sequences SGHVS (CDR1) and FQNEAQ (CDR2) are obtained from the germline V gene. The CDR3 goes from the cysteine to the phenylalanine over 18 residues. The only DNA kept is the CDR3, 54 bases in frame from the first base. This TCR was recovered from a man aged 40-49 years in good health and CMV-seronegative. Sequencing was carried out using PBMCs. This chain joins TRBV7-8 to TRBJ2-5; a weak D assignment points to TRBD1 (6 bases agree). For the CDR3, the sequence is CASSLSAGQTFYQETQYF. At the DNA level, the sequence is TGTGCCAGCAGCTTATCAGCAGGACAGACATTTTACCAAGAGACCCAGTACTTC.